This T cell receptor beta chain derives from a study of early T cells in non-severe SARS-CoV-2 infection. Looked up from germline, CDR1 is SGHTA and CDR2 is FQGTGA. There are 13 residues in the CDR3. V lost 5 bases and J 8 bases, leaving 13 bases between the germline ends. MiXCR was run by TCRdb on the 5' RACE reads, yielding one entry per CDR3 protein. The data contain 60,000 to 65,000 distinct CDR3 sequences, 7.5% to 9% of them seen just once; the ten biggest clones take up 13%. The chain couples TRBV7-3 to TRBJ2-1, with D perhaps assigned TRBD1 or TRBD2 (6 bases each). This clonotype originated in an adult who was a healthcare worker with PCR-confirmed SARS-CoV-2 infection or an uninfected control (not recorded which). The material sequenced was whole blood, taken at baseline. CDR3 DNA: TGTGCCAGCAGCGGAACAGGGAGGCATGAGCAGTTCTTC. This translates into CASSGTGRHEQFF. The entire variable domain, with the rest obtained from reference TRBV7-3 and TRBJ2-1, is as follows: GAGVSQTPSNKVTEKGKYVELRCDPISGHTALYWYRQSLGQGPEFLIYFQGTGAADDSGLPNDRFFAVRPEGSVSTLKIQRTERGDSAVYLCASSGTGRHEQFFGPGTRLTVL.